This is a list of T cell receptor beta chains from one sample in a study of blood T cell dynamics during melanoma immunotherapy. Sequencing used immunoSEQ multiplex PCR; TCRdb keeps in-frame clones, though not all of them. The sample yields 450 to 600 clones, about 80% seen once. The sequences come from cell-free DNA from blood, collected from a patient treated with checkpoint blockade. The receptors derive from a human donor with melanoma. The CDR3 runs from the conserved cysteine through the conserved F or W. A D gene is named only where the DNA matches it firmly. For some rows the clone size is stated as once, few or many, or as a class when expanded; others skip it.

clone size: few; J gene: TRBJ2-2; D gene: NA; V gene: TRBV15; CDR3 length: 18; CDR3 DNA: TGTGCCACCAGCAGAACCTCGACCCCGACGGTATACACCGGGGAGCTGTTTTTT; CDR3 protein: CATSRTSTPTVYTGELFF
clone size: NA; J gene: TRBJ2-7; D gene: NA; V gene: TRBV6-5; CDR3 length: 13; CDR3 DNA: TGTGCCAGCAGTTACTCGGAGGGCTACGAGCAGTACTTC; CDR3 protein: CASSYSEGYEQYF
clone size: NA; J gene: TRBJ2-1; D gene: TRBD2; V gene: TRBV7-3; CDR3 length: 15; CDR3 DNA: TGTGCCAGCAGCTCCAGACTAGCATCCCGAGATGAGCAGTTCTTC; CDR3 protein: CASSSRLASRDEQFF
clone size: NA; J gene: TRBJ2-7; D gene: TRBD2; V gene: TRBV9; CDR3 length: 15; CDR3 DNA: TGTGCCAGCAGCGTAGAAGCGGGGGCCACCTACGAGCAGTACTTC; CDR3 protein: CASSVEAGATYEQYF
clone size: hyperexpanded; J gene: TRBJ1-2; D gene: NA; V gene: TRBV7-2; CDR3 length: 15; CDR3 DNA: TGTGCCAGCAGCTTAGCGACCACAGCCCTCTATGGCTACACCTTC; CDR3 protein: CASSLATTALYGYTF
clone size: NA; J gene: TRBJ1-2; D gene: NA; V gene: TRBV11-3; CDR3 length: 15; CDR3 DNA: TGTGCCAGCAGCTTAGCGACCACAGCCCTCTATGGCTACACCTTC; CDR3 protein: CASSLATTALYGYTF
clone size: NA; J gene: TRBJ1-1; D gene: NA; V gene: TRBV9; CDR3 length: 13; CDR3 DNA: TGTGCCAGCAGCGTAGAACCCCAGGGAGAAGCTTTCTTT; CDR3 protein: CASSVEPQGEAFF
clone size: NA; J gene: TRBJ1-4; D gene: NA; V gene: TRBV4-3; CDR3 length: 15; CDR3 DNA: TGCGCCAGCAGCCCAGATGGGGCAACTAATGAAAAACTGTTTTTT; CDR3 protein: CASSPDGATNEKLFF
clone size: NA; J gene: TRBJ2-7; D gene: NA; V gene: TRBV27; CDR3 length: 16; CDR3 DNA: TGTGCCAGCAGTTTAGGTGTAGGGGCCGGGGCTGCCGAGCAGTACTTC; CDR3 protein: CASSLGVGAGAAEQYF
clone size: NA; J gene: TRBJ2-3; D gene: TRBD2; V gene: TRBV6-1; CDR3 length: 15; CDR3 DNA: TGTGCCAGCAGGGGTATAGCGGGGAGCACAGATACGCAGTATTTT; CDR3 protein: CASRGIAGSTDTQYF
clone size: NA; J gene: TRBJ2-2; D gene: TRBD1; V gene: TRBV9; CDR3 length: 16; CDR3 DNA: TGTGCCAGCAGCGTACAGGCAGGGGGCAATGCGGGGGAGCTGTTTTTT; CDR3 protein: CASSVQAGGNAGELFF
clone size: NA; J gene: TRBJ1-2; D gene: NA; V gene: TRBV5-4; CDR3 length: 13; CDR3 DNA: TGTGCCAGCAGTCCCGGAGGTAACTATGGCTACACCTTC; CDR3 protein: CASSPGGNYGYTF
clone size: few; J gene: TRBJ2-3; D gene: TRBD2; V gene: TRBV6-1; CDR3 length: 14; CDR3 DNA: TGTGCCAGCAGACCGGGCGGGGGGACAGATACGCAGTATTTT; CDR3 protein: CASRPGGGTDTQYF
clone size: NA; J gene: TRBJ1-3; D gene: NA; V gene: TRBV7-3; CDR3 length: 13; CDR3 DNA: TGTGCCAGCAGCACGAACAGCGGGAACACCATATATTTT; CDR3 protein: CASSTNSGNTIYF
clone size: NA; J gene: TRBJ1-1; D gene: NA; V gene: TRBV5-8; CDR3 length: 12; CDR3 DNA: TGTGCCAACAGGCAAGGGGACACTGAAGCTTTCTTT; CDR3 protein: CANRQGDTEAFF
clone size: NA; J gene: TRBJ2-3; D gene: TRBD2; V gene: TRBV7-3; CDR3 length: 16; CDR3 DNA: TGTGCCAGCAGCCTAATGGGGGGGTCGACCACAGATACGCAGTATTTT; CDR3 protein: CASSLMGGSTTDTQYF
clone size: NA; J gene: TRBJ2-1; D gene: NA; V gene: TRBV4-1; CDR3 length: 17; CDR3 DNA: TGCGCCAGCAGCCAAGCCAGGGGGGGAGTGTCCTACAATGAGCAGTTCTTC; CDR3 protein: CASSQARGGVSYNEQFF